The entry below gives a single TCR beta chain sequence along with its context. CDR3 length equals 16 residues. CDR1 is LNHDA and CDR2 is SQIVND in the germline V gene (reference sequence). The ends lost 4 bases at V and 6 bases at J; junction bases unmatched: 14. These data are taken from a study of blood T cell repertoires in COVID-19. Study-level information: Sample material is recorded as cDNA or gDNA derived from T cells, B-cell-depleted T cells, or PBMCs.

Original methodology: Nucleated cell counts were estimated from reference gene primer amplification. Clones were read by immunoSEQ multiplex PCR, and TCRdb kept only the in-frame ones, dropping some. V and J calls plus clone size are reproduced from that table; the DNA served to infer D and trimming. The sample contains roughly 250,000 clones, roughly 86% of which appear only once. The specimen was peripheral blood. This TCR came from a man aged 40-49 years who had recovered from COVID-19. The chain joins TRBV19 to TRBJ1-2; 7 nucleotides agree with TRBD1. This chain's CDR3 is CASSTSPRGRRDGYTF. CDR3 in DNA: TGTGCCAGTAGTACCTCCCCGAGGGGGCGCAGAGATGGCTACACCTTC.